Listed here are 14 T cell receptor beta chains from one sample, sequenced in a study of cytomegalovirus exposure and HLA in healthy donors. The PCR made use of 60 Vbeta and 13 Jbeta primers. Assay: immunoSEQ multiplex PCR; the TCRdb copy retains only in-frame clones and omits some. Of roughly 230,000 clones in the sample, approximately 91% are singletons; the top ten hold 1.7%. The sample consisted of PBMCs. The receptor set was obtained from a girl aged 2 to 9 in good health and CMV-seronegative.

The V call is TRBV19, the J call TRBJ2-7, with a tentative D call TRBD2 (6 bases). CDR1 is LNHDA and CDR2 is SQIVND in the germline V gene (reference sequence). V dropped 5 bases and J dropped 6 bases, with 11 bases sitting between them. This CDR3 contains 12 residues. CDR3 amino acids: CASSRTIGEQYF. The CDR3 coding sequence is TGTGCCAGTAGTCGGACTATAGGCGAGCAGTACTTC.

The rearrangement uses TRBV5-1 and TRBJ2-2, with 7 nucleotides matching TRBD1. CDR3 length: 15 residues. Germline V CDR1 and CDR2: SGHRS, YFSETQ. J lost 4 bases, V lost 3 bases, and 6 bases had no gene match. The CDR3 DNA follows: TGCGCCAGCAGCTCCGACAGGGCGGGCACCGGGGAGCTGTTTTTT. It is translated as CASSSDRAGTGELFF.

This clone has just a few counts. The same CDR3 also results from other DNA sequences found in this sample. The V and J genes are TRBV25-1 and TRBJ2-7, with 11 bases matching TRBD2. This CDR3 region has 14 residues. Germline CDR1 and CDR2: MGHDK and SYGVNS. V shed 6 bases, J shed 3 bases, and the junction held 4 bases outside the gene matches. CDR3 nucleotides: TGTGCCAGCAGGAGTAGCGGGAGGGGCTACGAGCAGTACTTC. Amino acids: CASRSSGRGYEQYF.

The chain combines TRBV4-1 with TRBJ1-6; possibly TRBD1 for D (5 bases). Trimming cost V 3 bases and J 10 bases, with 16 bases left between them. Per germline, CDR1 MGHRA and CDR2 YSYEKL. The CDR3 covers 15 residues. This CDR3 is CASSQPGLIGSPLHF. CDR3 sequence (DNA): TGCGCCAGCAGCCAGCCGGGACTAATTGGATCACCCCTCCACTTT.

V usage is TRBV5-4 and J usage is TRBJ2-1, with TRBD1 matching over 11 bases. Germline values: CDR1 SGHNT, CDR2 YYREEE (reference sequence). This CDR3 has 15 amino acids. The V segment lost 5 bases and the J segment 2 bases; nucleotides outside the gene matches: 3. The CDR3 region is CASRWTGGAYNEQFF. The CDR3 DNA reads as TGTGCCAGCAGGTGGACAGGGGGCGCCTACAATGAGCAGTTCTTC.

J is TRBJ2-1 and V is TRBV10-3; the match to TRBD2 covers 9 bases. The J segment lost 9 bases and the V segment lost 4 bases, leaving 13 bases of the junction unmatched. The germline V gene encodes CDR1 ENHRY and CDR2 SYGVKD. CDR3 length: 16 residues. The CDR3 loop reads CAISGTIAGAFTEQFF. The CDR3 region has the DNA TGTGCCATCAGTGGGACAATAGCGGGGGCCTTCACTGAGCAGTTCTTC.

This chain joins TRBV2 and TRBJ2-7, with TRBD2 as a possible D gene (6 bases). The V and J ends lost 4 bases and 2 bases respectively, with 9 bases between them. The CDR3 extends over 13 amino acids. Per germline, CDR1 SNHLY and CDR2 FYNNEI. The CDR3 DNA sequence: TGTGCCAGCAGTGCGGGGGACCCCTACGAGCAGTACTTC. As protein: CASSAGDPYEQYF.

This clone appeared once. Other DNA sequences of this sample code for an identical CDR3. The CDR3 nucleotides are TGTGCCAGCAGTTACTTGGCAGGGGGCTACACCTTC. Its translation: CASSYLAGGYTF. The chain carries TRBV6-5 and TRBJ1-2, with D possibly TRBD1 on 5 matching bases. Between the trimmed V and J ends, which lost 1 base and 8 bases, there was a span of 8 bases. Germline V lookup: CDR1 MNHEY, CDR2 SVGAGI. The CDR3 has 12 amino acids.

J is TRBJ2-3 and V is TRBV6-5; 9 bases align to TRBD2. The CDR3 runs 16 residues. Germline lookup yields CDR1 MNHEY and CDR2 SVGAGI. Germline trimming cut 4 bases from V and 2 bases from J; bases unmatched to any gene: 7. The CDR3 DNA reads as TGTGCCAGCAGTTCCTATAGCGGGAGAGACACAGATACGCAGTATTTT. The encoded protein is CASSSYSGRDTDTQYF.

J is TRBJ2-3 and V is TRBV9; 10 nucleotides line up with TRBD2. Germline V gene sequence: CDR1 SGDLS, CDR2 YYNGEE. V was clipped by 0 bases and J by 1 base; unmatched bases: 2. The CDR3 spans 16 residues. CDR3 region: CASSVEGTSGTDTQYF. The CDR3 coding sequence is TGTGCCAGCAGCGTAGAAGGGACTAGCGGCACAGATACGCAGTATTTT.

The V call is TRBV4-1, the J call TRBJ2-1; tentatively, D is TRBD1 (6 bases). From germline, CDR1 is MGHRA and CDR2 YSYEKL. Trimming took off 0 bases at V and 12 bases at J, with 21 bases between the two ends. The CDR3 runs to 16 residues. CDR3 in amino acids: CASSQDAPGDLGGQFF. DNA of the CDR3: TGCGCCAGCAGCCAAGACGCGCCAGGGGACCTAGGCGGGCAGTTCTTC.

This clone was counted once. The J gene is TRBJ2-7, the V gene TRBV5-6; 8 bases line up with TRBD2. Trimming at V came to 2 bases and at J to 1 base, leaving 8 bases not matched to a gene. In germline, CDR1 is SGHDT, CDR2 YYEEEE. This CDR3 is 16 amino acids long. Here the CDR3 reads CASSFFSGGLSYEQYF. The CDR3 DNA sequence: TGTGCCAGCAGCTTCTTTTCGGGGGGGCTGTCCTACGAGCAGTACTTC.

V is TRBV5-5 and J is TRBJ1-5, with 8 bases fitting TRBD1. Germline CDR1 is SGHKS and CDR2 is YYEKEE (reference sequence). CDR3 length equals 17 residues. V was pared by 1 base and J by 4 bases, with 10 bases of the junction left unmatched. The CDR3 loop is CASSLHPVGQGNQPQHF. As DNA, the CDR3 is TGTGCCAGCAGCTTGCATCCCGTCGGACAGGGAAATCAGCCCCAGCATTTT.

The gene calls are TRBV7-8 and TRBJ2-2; D gene ambiguous. Trimming took off 3 bases at V and 2 bases at J, with 7 bases between the two ends. Germline V gives CDR1 SGHVS, CDR2 FQNEAQ. The length of the CDR3 is 14 residues. The CDR3 DNA reads TGTGCCAGCAGCTTTATACTCAACACCGGGGAGCTGTTTTTT. Translated, it gives CASSFILNTGELFF.